The next 8 T cell receptor beta chains were all read from a single sample in a study of shared clonotypes between healthy human individuals. TCRdb keeps only in-frame clones here, not all; method: immunoSEQ multiplex PCR. In the table there are about 2.4 million clones, 90% to 95% of which are singletons. Material: naive CD4+ T cells sorted from blood. As to subset: CD45RA+ positively selected. The receptors were sampled from a man aged 18-30 years in good health.

The gene calls are TRBV5-4 and TRBJ1-5, with D tentatively TRBD1 (6 bases). Germline lookup yields CDR1 SGHNT and CDR2 YYREEE (reference sequence). Trimming removed 1 base at V and 6 bases at J, with 11 bases between. The CDR3 loop spans 14 amino acids. DNA for the CDR3: TGTGCCAGCAGCTTGAGAGGGGGTGCTCAGCCCCAGCATTTT. Protein: CASSLRGGAQPQHF.

On this clone: Additional DNA sequences in this sample encode the identical CDR3. This sequence joins TRBV7-2 and TRBJ2-1, with 8 bases that match TRBD2. Germline assignment: CDR1 SGHTA and CDR2 FQGNSA. Trimming at V came to 0 bases and at J to 3 bases, leaving 4 bases not matched to a gene. The CDR3 length is 16 residues. For the CDR3, the DNA is TGTGCCAGCAGCTTAGCGTCCAGCGGGAGCTACAATGAGCAGTTCTTC. This codes for CASSLASSGSYNEQFF.

J is TRBJ2-5 and V is TRBV4-3, with TRBD2 matching over 11 bases. Germline assignment: CDR1 LGHNA and CDR2 YSLEER. V lost 0 bases to trimming and J lost 7 bases; unmatched junction nucleotides: 1. The CDR3 consists of 14 residues. The CDR3 loop reads CASSQELAGVTQYF. Here the CDR3 DNA reads TGCGCCAGCAGCCAAGAACTAGCGGGAGTGACCCAGTACTTC.

The CDR3 sequence is CASSEGGTGNQPQHF. In DNA, the CDR3 is TGTGCCAGCAGTGAAGGGGGAACAGGCAATCAGCCCCAGCATTTT. The chain employs TRBV6-1 and TRBJ1-5; D not certain. Germline V gives CDR1 MNHNS, CDR2 SASEGT. V lost 1 base and J 2 bases, leaving 9 bases between the germline ends. CDR3 length equals 15 residues.

The sample holds one count of this clone. The rearrangement joins TRBV7-2 to TRBJ1-1; D is undetermined. CDR3 length: 13 residues. Germline V CDR1 and CDR2: SGHTA, FQGNSA. Trimming removed 2 bases at V and 11 bases at J, with 15 bases between. CDR3 residues: CASSLLREGEAFF. CDR3 nucleotide sequence: TGTGCCAGCAGCTTATTGAGGGAGGGTGAGGCTTTCTTT. The full variable domain, completed using reference TRBV7-2 and TRBJ1-1, is GAGVSQSPSNKVTEKGKDVELRCDPISGHTALYWYRQSLGQGLEFLIYFQGNSAPDKSGLPSDRFSAERTGGSVSTLTIQRTQQEDSAVYLCASSLLREGEAFFGQGTRLTVV.

This clone was seen a single time. This chain connects TRBV28 to TRBJ2-2; D remains unclear. The germline V gene encodes CDR1 MDHEN and CDR2 SYDVKM. This CDR3 has 14 residues. V dropped 5 bases and J dropped 5 bases, with 12 bases sitting between them. This CDR3 is CASSPRKKTGELFF. The CDR3 nucleotides are TGTGCCAGCAGTCCTAGGAAGAAAACCGGGGAGCTGTTTTTT.

This chain connects TRBV7-3 to TRBJ2-3; D ambiguous. Germline V gene data show CDR1 as SGHTA and CDR2 as FQGTGA. CDR3 length: 13 residues. Trimming left V 5 bases short and J 7 bases short, with 13 bases between. CDR3 residues: CASSLSTSNTQYF. The CDR3 nucleotides read TGTGCCAGCAGCCTTTCTACAAGCAATACGCAGTATTTT.

The rearrangement joins TRBV25-1 to TRBJ2-3; TRBD2 might be the D (6 bases). In germline, CDR1 is MGHDK, CDR2 SYGVNS. Trimming removed 9 bases from V and 6 bases from J, with 13 bases in between. The length of the CDR3 is 12 residues. CDR3 amino acids: CARGGRADTQYF. The DNA of the CDR3 is TGTGCCAGGGGGGGTCGGGCGGATACGCAGTATTTT.